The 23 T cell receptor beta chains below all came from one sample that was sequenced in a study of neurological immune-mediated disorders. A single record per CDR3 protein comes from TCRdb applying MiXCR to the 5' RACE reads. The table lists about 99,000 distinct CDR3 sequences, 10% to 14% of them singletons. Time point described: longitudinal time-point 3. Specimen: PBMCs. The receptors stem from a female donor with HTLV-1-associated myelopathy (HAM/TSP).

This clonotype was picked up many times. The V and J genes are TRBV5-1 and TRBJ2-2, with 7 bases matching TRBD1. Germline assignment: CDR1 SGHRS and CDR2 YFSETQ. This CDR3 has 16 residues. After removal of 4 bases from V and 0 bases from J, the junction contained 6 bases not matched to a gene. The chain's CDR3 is CASSLTGSANTGELFF. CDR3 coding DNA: TGCGCCAGCAGCCTGACAGGGAGCGCGAACACCGGGGAGCTGTTTTTT.

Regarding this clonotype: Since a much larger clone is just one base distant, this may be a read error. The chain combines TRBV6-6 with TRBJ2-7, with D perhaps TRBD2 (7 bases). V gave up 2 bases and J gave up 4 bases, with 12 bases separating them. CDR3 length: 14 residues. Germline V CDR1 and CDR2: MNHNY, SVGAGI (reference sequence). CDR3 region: CASSYRGGAYEQYF. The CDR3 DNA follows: TGTGCCAGCAGTTACAGAGGGGGGGCGTACGAGCAGTACTTC.

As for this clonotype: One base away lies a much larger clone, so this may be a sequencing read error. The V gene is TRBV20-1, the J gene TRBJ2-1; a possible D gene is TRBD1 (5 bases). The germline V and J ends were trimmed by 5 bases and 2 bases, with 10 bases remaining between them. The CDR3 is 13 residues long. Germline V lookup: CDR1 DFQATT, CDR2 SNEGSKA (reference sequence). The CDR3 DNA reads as TGCAGTGCTCTGGACAAGACCTACAATGAGCAGTTCTTC. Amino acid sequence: CSALDKTYNEQFF.

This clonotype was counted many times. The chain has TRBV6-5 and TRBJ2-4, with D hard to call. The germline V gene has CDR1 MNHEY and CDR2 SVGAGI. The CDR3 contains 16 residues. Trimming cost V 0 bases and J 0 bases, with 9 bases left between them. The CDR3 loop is CASSYSEQLAKNIQYF. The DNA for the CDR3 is TGTGCCAGCAGTTACTCGGAGCAGCTAGCCAAAAACATTCAGTACTTC.

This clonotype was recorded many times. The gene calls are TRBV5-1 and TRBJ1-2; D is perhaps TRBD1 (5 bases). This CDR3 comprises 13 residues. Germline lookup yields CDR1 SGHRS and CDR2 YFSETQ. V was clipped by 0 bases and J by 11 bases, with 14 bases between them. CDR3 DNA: TGCGCCAGCAGCTTGGGAGCACAGGAGTATTACACCTTC. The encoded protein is CASSLGAQEYYTF.

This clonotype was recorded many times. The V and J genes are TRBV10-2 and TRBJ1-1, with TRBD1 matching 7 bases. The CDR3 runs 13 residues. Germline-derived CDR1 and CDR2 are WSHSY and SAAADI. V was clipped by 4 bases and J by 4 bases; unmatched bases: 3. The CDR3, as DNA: TGCGCCAGCAGTGGTCAGGGGGTCACTGAAGCTTTCTTT. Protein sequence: CASSGQGVTEAFF.

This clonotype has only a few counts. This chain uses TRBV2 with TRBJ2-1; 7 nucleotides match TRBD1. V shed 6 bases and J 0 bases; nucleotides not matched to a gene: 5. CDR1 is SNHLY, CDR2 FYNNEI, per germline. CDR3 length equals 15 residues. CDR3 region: CASRGTDDSYNEQFF. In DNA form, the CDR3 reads TGTGCCAGCAGAGGGACAGACGACTCCTACAATGAGCAGTTCTTC.

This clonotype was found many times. The CDR3 DNA sequence: TGCAGTGCAGGACTAGCGGGGAGCACAGATACGCAGTATTTT. Protein: CSAGLAGSTDTQYF. The rearrangement links TRBV20-1 to TRBJ2-3; 12 bases map to TRBD2. This CDR3 has 14 amino acids. V lost 6 bases, J lost 0 bases, and 1 base stayed unmatched. The germline CDR1 and CDR2 sequences are DFQATT and SNEGSKA (reference sequence).

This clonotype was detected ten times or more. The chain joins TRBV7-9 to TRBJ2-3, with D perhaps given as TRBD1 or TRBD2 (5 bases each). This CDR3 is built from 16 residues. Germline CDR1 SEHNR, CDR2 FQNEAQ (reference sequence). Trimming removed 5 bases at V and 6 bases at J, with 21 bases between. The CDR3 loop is CASSTRTGQGEDTQYF. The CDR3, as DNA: TGTGCCAGCAGCACCCGGACGGGGCAGGGAGAGGATACGCAGTATTTT. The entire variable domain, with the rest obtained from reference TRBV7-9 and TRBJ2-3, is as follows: DTGVSQNPRHKITKRGQNVTFRCDPISEHNRLYWYRQTLGQGPEFLTYFQNEAQLEKSRLLSDRFSAERPKGSFSTLEIQRTEQGDSAMYLCASSTRTGQGEDTQYFGPGTRLTVL.

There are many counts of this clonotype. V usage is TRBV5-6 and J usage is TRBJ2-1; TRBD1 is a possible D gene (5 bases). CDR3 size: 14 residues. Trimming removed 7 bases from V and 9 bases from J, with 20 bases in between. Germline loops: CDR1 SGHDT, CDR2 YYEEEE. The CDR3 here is CASALSGYTREQFF. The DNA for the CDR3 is TGTGCCAGCGCCCTCTCAGGGTATACCCGTGAGCAGTTCTTC.

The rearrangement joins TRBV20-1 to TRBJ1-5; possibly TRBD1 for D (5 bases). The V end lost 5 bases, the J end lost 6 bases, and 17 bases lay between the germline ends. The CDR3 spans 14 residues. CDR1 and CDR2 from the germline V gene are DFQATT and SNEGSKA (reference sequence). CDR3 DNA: TGCAGTGCTCTCGCAGGGATTGGGTCTCAGCCCCAGCATTTT. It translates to CSALAGIGSQPQHF.

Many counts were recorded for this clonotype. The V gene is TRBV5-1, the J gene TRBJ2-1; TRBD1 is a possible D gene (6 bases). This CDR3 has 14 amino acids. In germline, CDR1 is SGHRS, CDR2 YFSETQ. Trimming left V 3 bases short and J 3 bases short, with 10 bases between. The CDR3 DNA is TGCGCCAGCAGCTCACAGGGTTTCTACAATGAGCAGTTCTTC. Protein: CASSSQGFYNEQFF.

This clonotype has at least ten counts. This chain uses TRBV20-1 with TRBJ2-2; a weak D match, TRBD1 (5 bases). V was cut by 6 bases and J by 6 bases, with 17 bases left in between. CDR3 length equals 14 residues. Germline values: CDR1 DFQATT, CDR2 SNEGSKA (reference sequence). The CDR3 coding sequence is TGCAGTGCCCACAGCAGGGTACGGGCCGGGGAGCTGTTTTTT. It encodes CSAHSRVRAGELFF.

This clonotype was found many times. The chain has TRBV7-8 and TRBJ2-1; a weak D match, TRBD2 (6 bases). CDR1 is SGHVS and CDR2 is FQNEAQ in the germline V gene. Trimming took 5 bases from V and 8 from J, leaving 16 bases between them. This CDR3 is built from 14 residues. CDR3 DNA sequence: TGTGCCAGCAGCCCAGGGACTGCAGCATATGAGCAGTTCTTC. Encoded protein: CASSPGTAAYEQFF.

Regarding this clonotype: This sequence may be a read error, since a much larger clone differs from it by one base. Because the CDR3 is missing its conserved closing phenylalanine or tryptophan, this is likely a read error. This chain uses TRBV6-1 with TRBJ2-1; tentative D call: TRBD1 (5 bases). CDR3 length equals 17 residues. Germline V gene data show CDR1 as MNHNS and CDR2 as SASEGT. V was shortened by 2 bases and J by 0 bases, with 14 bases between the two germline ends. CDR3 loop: CASSEIPGAISYNEQFL. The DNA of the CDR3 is TGTGCCAGCAGTGAAATTCCTGGGGCAATCTCCTACAATGAGCAGTTCTTA.

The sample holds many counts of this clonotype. This chain's CDR3 is CASSLDPGGREQYF. The DNA of the CDR3 is TGCGCCAGCAGCTTGGACCCAGGGGGGCGCGAGCAGTACTTC. V usage is TRBV5-1 and J usage is TRBJ2-7, with D possibly TRBD1 on 7 matching bases. This CDR3 has 14 residues. With 0 bases removed from V and 6 bases from J, the gap between germline ends came to 13 bases. Germline CDR1 is SGHRS and CDR2 is YFSETQ.

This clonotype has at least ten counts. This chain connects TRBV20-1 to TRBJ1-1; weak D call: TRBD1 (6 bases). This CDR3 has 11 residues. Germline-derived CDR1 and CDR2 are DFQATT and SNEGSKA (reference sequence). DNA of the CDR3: TGCGGGGGGCGACGGAACACTGAAGCTTTCTTT. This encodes CGGRRNTEAFF.

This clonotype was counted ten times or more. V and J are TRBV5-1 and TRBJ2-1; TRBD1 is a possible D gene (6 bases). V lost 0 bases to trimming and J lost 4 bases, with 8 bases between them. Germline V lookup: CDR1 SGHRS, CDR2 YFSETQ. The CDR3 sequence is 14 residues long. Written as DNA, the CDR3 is TGCGCCAGCAGCTTGGGAGACAGGTACAATGAGCAGTTCTTC. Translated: CASSLGDRYNEQFF.

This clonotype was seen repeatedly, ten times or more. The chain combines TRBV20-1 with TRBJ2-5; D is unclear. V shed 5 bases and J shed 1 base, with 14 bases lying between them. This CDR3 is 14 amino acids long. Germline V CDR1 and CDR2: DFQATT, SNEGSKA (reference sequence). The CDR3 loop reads CSAPAFGIQETQYF. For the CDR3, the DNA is TGCAGTGCTCCCGCTTTTGGGATCCAAGAGACCCAGTACTTC.

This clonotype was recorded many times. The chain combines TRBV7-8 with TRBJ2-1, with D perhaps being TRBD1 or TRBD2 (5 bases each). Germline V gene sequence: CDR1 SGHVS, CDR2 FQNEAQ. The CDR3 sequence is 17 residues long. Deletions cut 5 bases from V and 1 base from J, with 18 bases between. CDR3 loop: CASSRDPGTVSYNEQFF. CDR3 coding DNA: TGTGCCAGCAGCCGAGACCCCGGGACGGTGTCCTACAATGAGCAGTTCTTC.

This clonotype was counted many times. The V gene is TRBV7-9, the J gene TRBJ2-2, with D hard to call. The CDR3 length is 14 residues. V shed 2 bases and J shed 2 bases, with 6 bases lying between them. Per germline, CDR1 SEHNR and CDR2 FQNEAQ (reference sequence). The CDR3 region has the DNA TGTGCCAGCAGCTTACGACGTAACACCGGGGAGCTGTTTTTT. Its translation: CASSLRRNTGELFF.

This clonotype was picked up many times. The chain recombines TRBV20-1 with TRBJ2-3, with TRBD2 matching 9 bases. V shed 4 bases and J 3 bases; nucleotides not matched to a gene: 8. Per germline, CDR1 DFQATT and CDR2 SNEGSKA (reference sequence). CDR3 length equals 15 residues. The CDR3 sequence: CSATSGAASTDTQYF. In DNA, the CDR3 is TGCAGTGCTACTAGCGGGGCGGCGAGTACAGATACGCAGTATTTT.

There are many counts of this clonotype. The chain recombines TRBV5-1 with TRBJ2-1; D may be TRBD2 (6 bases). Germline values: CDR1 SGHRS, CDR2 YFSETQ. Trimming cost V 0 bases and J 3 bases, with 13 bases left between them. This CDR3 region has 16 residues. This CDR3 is CASSLGWGDFYNEQFF. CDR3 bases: TGCGCCAGCAGCTTGGGGTGGGGGGACTTCTACAATGAGCAGTTCTTC.